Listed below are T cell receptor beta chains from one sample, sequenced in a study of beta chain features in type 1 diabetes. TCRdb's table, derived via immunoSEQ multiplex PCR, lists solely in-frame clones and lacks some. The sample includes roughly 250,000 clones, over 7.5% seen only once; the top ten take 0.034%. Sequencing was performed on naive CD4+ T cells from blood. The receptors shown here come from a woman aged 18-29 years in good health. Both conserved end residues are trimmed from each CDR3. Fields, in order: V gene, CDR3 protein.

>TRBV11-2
ASSFSGAGEAF
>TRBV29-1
SVGGGVGQGSREQY
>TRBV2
ASSEEGAGYGYT
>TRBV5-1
ASSPGARGWDGVSGANVLT
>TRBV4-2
ASSRGQNTEAF
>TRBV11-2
ASGKVKGGPWETQY
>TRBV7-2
ASSLARVDGYT
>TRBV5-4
ASSLGGGSNEQF
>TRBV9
ASSSTAQGFYEQY
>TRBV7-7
ASSQDRDTEAF
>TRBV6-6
ASSSWQEKTYEQY
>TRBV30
ASTEQSSYEQY
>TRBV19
ASRPAGPTEAF
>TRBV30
AWSRSPGQGLYGYT
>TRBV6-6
ASIGPEGQPQH
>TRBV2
ASRPDSRNNEQF
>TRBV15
ATSRVRVDYEQY
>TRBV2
ASSGSPYNEQF
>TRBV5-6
ASSLSTSGGGVETQY
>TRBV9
ASSVATGGGAFVNEQF
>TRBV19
ASSTTGVEQY
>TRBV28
ASGASYGYT